This T cell receptor (beta chain) is from a study of shared clonotypes between healthy human individuals. Libraries were prepared by immunoSEQ multiplex PCR; TCRdb keeps only in-frame clonotypes and omits some of them. The sample records some 530,000 clones, around four fifths being singletons. In unsorted samples, genomic DNA was obtained using 80 million to 90 million PBMCs. The CDR3 has 13 amino acids. Germline CDR1 and CDR2: SGHNT and YYREEE (reference sequence). Deletions cut 0 bases from V and 5 bases from J, with 8 bases between. V usage is TRBV5-4 and J usage is TRBJ2-5; D might be TRBD2 (6 bases). This receptor was obtained from a woman in her thirties or forties in good health. Some clones in this sample may be carry-over from other donors' samples. The specimen was PBMCs. CDR3 bases: TGTGCCAGCAGCTTGGCAGGGACTGAGACCCAGTACTTC. Translated, it gives CASSLAGTETQYF.